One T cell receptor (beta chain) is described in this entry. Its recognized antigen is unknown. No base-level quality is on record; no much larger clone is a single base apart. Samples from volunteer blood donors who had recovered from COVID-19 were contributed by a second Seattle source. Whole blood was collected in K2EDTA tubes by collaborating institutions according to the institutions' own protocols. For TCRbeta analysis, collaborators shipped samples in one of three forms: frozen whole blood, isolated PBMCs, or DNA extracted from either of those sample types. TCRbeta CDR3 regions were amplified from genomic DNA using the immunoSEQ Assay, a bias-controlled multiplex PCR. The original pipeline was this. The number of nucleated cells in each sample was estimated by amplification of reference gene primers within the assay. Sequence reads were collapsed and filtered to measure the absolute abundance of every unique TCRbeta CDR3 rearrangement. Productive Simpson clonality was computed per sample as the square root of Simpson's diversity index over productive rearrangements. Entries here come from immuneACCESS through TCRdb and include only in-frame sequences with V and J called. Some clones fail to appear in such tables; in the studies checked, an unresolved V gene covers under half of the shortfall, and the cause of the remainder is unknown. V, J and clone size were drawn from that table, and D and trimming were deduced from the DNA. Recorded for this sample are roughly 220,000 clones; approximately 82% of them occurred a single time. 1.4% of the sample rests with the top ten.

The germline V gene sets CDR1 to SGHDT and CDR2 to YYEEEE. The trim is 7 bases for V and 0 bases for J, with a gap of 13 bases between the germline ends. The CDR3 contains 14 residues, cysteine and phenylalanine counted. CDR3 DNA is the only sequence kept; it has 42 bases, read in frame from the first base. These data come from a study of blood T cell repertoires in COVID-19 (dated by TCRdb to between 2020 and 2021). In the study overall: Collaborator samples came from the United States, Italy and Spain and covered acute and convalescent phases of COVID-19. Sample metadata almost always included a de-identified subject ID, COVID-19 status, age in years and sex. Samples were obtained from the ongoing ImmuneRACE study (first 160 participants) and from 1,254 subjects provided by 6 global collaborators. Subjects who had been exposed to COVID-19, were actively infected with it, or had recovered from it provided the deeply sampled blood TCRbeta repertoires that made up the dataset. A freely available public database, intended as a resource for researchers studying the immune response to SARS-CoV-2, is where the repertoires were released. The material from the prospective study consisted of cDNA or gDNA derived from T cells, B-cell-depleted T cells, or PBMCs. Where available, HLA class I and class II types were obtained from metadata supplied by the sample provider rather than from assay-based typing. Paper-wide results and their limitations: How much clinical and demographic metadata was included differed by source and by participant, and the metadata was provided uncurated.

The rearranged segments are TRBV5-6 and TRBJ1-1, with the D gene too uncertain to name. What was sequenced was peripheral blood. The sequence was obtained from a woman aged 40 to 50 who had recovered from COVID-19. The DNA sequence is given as TGTGCCAGCCGTCCTTGGGGAGTGAACACTGAAGCTTTCTTT. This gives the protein CASRPWGVNTEAFF.